Sequencing of this T cell receptor beta chain was carried out in a study of regulatory T cells in long-lasting Graves disease (dated by TCRdb to the early 2020s). With respect to the entire study: Patients with newly diagnosed Graves' disease had been on antithyroid drugs for under 3 months. This study used TCR sequencing and RNA sequencing of peripheral blood to compare persistent Graves' disease patients against newly diagnosed Graves' disease patients. The study took place in China and was registered as a clinical trial. A total of around 35 samples were covered by TCR sequencing, comprising approximately 13 persistent and 20 newly diagnosed Graves' disease patients.

Overall results and qualifications from the work: More public clonotypes were shared among persistent patients (under 3,000) than among newly diagnosed patients (approximately 1,000). Peripheral blood alone was examined, since thyroid tissue, which constituted the primary lesion, could not be accessed. Sequencing and analysis were restricted to the TCR beta chain. Persistent Graves' disease patients showed lower TCR Shannon entropy and fewer highly expanded clones than newly diagnosed patients, suggesting clonal expansion. As a limitation, the authors acknowledged that the small sample size may reduce accuracy. Preferential use of TRBV28, TRBJ1-2 and TRBJ2-5 was observed in persistent disease, whereas TRBV20-1 and TRBJ2-1 were favored in newly diagnosed disease.

Ends trimmed: V by 4 bases, J by 7 bases; bases unmatched to a gene: 9. According to the germline V gene, CDR1 reads MNHEY and CDR2 reads SVGEGT. Including cysteine and phenylalanine, the CDR3 has 15 amino acids. The CDR3 DNA has 45 bases and is translated from base 1. According to the study, the label for this sample's time point signals: newly diagnosed GD, antithyroid drugs for less than 3 months. For both TCR sequencing and RNA sequencing, RNA was extracted from PBMCs using TRIzol. The diagnosis of Graves' disease was made according to American Thyroid Association guidelines. The patients came from an endocrinology department in Xi'an, China. From each patient, about 9 milliliters of peripheral blood was collected into an EDTA anticoagulant tube. PBMCs were isolated by Ficoll Paque Plus density gradient separation without further T cell sorting. An Agilent 2100 Bioanalyzer and agarose gel were used to assess RNA quality, and a NanoDrop 2000 was used to measure RNA concentration.

This clonotype was seen repeatedly, ten times or more. Which antigen it targets is not known. Per-base qualities were not stored, and no clone one base away is much larger. Libraries were made using multiplex PCR. TCRdb names Illumina HiSeq 4000 as the instrument used. iRepertoire HTBI primers and Arm-PCR amplification of CDR3 regions were used to construct TCR beta libraries. Before sequencing, the PCR products underwent gel purification. The study's processing was this. Gene usage analysis of CDR3 amino acid clonotypes relied on the roughly 60 TRBV and 13 to 15 TRBJ segments identified across samples. Filtered high-quality paired reads were merged into contigs using COPE and FqMerger. BLAST was used to align contigs to the IMGT TRBV, TRBD and TRBJ reference genes, and CDR3 was defined following IMGT. Clonotypes above 0.1% frequency were classified as highly expanded clones. Shannon entropy served as the measure of repertoire diversity, while the Gini coefficient captured V-J evenness. Public clonotypes were defined as clonotypes shared by more than one individual. In TCRdb, the public reads were trimmed at Q25 with fastp and aligned with MiXCR, with productive beta chains retained. Entries are consolidated by CDR3 protein sequence, retaining the most common genes and DNA. V and J calls and clone size were set by TCRdb, not the authors. The sample data list some 600,000 distinct CDR3 sequences, and more than 15% of these were observed just once. The leading ten clones occupy 9.5% to 15% of the sample.

The same data also contributed to another study, on T cells in Graves' hyperthyroidism and ophthalmopathy. As that second paper reports: A patient counted as having stable Graves' hyperthyroidism if no progression to ophthalmopathy occurred over 18 months of follow-up. Hyperthyroidism patients were newly diagnosed, with disease duration under 2 months, and aged 18 to 65 years. Any patient with an uncontrolled infection, another autoimmune disease, pregnancy or lactation was excluded. Diagnoses relied on clinical symptoms, serum thyroxine and TRAb, thyroid ultrasound and orbital computed tomography. For the first round of RT-PCR on the TCR CDR3, the HTBI primer set was used together with the Qiagen OneStep RT-PCR kit. Most expanded thyroid clonotypes (frequency above 0.001) were also detected in blood, suggesting blood repertoires may reflect thyroid immune responses. In cross-validation, a model built on a 13 V-J signature told ophthalmopathy apart from stable hyperthyroidism with 85% to 90% sensitivity and about 81% specificity, and in testing the same model reached 80%/75%. In validation, the model predicted progression to ophthalmopathy with roughly 66% sensitivity and approximately 72% specificity, a median of about six months before onset. A discovery cohort of about 95 patients, approximately 45 with Graves' ophthalmopathy and 57 with stable Graves' hyperthyroidism, was used to find distinguishing TCR V-J signatures. Prospective prediction of ophthalmopathy was tested in an independent validation cohort consisting of fewer than 20 hyperthyroidism patients and some 15 patients who later progressed to ophthalmopathy. The 75 to 100 discovery patients were divided at random into training and test sets in a 7:3 ratio. In roughly six Graves' hyperthyroidism patients, the study also compared T-cell repertoires from thyroid tissue with T-cell repertoires from blood. After blood sampling, hyperthyroidism patients were treated with methimazole at a starting dose of 30 mg daily, and ophthalmopathy patients were treated with high-dose intravenous methylprednisolone. The libraries were constructed in a second round of multiplex PCR and then size-selected and purified. Paired-end sequencing of the libraries was performed with 100 bp reads on an Illumina HiSeq2000. SOAPnuke was used to process the raw data, throwing out any read that contained adapters or uncalled bases, had a mean Phred below 15, or lacked an exact constant-primer or identifier match. COPE v1.2.5 was used to merge the high-quality paired reads, and each unique nucleotide sequence was defined as a clonotype. MiTCR v1.1 was used to align clonotypes to the IMGT TRBV, TRBD and TRBJ reference segments. The analysis included only V-J combinations with a frequency above 0.0001, which together covered more than 99% of the repertoires. The TCS score was defined as the ratio of F50 (clonal expansion) to E x V (chaos), calculated using BLOSUM62-based TCRdist between CDR3 peptides within each V-J. Welch's t-statistics and random forest reduced 450 to 600 V-J features to about 13, which were used in a naive Bayes classifier (R e1071). No statistical method was used to set the sample size in advance, and investigators knew the group allocation. The paper reports TCR Vbeta CDR3 sequencing of approximately 140 peripheral blood samples: over 40 ophthalmopathy, under 80 hyperthyroidism and around 17 progressor patients.

The sequence is built from TRBV6-2 or TRBV6-3 and TRBJ1-2, and TRBD1 matches 10 of the central bases. The source material was peripheral blood mononuclear cells (PBMCs), sampled at new diagnosis, from a patient treated with antithyroid drugs. This receptor was obtained from a man younger than 30 with Graves disease. Donor details come from another sample of the same person, matched by shared clones. In nucleotides, the sequence is TGTGCCAGCAGTTTTACGGGACAGGGGAGTCGTGGCTACACCTTC. Its protein reads: CASSFTGQGSRGYTF.